This T cell receptor (beta chain) was profiled in a study of T cell repertoires in cytomegalovirus infection. For the study at large: Through public TCR beta signatures, both CMV infection and matching HLA type were indicated.

Trimming pared 5 bases from V and 4 bases from J, leaving 14 bases between. This CDR3 is built from 14 residues. CDR1 SGHVT and CDR2 SQSDAQ come from the germline V gene. Study results and limitations: Identification of carriers of CMV plus the relevant HLA was achieved through cumulative public TCR beta family frequency. Dominating the ex vivo response were TCR beta clonotypes that were CMV-specific and HLA-C-restricted.

This clonotype occurred once. No antigen is known for it. TCRdb used MiXCR to reprocess the reads, holding one entry per CDR3 protein. The repertoire holds fewer than 350,000 distinct CDR3 sequences, with around 9.5% as singletons. The specimen was PBMCs. V gene TRBV7-4 combines with J gene TRBJ1-2, with D perhaps matching TRBD1 (5 bases). The clonotype was recovered from a human donor in good health (CMV status not recorded). Some clones in this sample may be carry-over from other donors' samples. The CDR3 bases are TGTGCCAGCAGCCCACAGGTTGTGCCCTATGGCTACACCTTC. Its protein product is CASSPQVVPYGYTF.